The source of this T cell receptor beta chain is a study of T cells in pancreatic ductal adenocarcinoma. Study-wide results and caveats: Tumor-versus-blood clonality comparisons may be biased toward lower tumor diversity. Blood had more productive templates and 6 to 9-fold more unique clonotypes than tumor. Blood clonality (about 0.07) did not differ significantly from tumor (around 0.1).

For this clone: Antigen unknown.

The repertoire was sequenced with immunoSEQ multiplex PCR; TCRdb's copy has only in-frame clones and lacks some. The table shows roughly 100,000 clones, with roughly 96% occurring only once. No neoadjuvant therapy was given to the selected pancreatic ductal adenocarcinoma patients before their surgery. This CDR3 is 13 amino acids long. Germline assignment: CDR1 GTSNPN and CDR2 SVGIG (reference sequence). The V gene lost 1 base and the J gene lost 5 bases, with 11 bases spanning the gap. Sequences were obtained from PBMCs. This TCR was sampled from a human donor with pancreatic ductal adenocarcinoma. The chain combines TRBV30 with TRBJ2-5; D possibly corresponds to TRBD1 (6 bases). CDR3 coding DNA: TGTGCCTGGAGTGCCTTGGGGGCCGAGACCCAGTACTTC. It codes for CAWSALGAETQYF.